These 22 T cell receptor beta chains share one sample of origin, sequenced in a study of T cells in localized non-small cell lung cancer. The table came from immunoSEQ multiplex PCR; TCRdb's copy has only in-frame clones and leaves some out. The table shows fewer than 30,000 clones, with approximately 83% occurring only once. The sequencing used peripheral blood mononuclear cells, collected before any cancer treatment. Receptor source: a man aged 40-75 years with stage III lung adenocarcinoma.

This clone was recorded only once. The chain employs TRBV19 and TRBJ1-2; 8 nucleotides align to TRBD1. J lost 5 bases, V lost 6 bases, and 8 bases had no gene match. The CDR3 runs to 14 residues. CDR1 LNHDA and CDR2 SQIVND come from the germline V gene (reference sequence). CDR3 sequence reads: CASSPDRELYGYTF. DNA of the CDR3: TGTGCCAGTAGCCCGGACAGGGAACTTTATGGCTACACCTTC.

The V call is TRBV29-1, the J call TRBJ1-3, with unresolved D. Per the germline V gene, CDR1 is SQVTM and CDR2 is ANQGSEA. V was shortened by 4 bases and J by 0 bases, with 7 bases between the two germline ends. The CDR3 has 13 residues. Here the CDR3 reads CSVAVSSGNTIYF. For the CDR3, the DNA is TGCAGCGTTGCCGTCTCCTCTGGAAACACCATATATTTT.

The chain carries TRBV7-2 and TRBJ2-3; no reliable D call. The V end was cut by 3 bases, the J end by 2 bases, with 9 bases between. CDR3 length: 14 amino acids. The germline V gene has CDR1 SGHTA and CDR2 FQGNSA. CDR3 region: CASSFSRSTDTQYF. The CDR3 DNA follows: TGTGCCAGCAGCTTTTCGCGGTCCACAGATACGCAGTATTTT.

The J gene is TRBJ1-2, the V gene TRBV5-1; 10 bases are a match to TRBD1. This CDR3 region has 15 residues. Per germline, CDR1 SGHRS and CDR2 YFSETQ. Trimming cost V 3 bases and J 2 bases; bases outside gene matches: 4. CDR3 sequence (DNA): TGCGCCAGCAGCTATGAGGACAGGGGGAACTATGGCTACACCTTC. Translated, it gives CASSYEDRGNYGYTF.

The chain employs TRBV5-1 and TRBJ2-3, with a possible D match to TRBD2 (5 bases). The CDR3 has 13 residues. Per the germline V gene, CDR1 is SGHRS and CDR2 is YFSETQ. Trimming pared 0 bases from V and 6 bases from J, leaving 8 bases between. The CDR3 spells CASSLGRGDTQYF. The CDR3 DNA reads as TGCGCCAGCAGCTTGGGGAGAGGGGATACGCAGTATTTT.

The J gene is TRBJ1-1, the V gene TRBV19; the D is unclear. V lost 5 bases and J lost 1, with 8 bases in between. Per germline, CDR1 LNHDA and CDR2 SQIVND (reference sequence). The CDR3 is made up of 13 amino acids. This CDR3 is CASSFDTNTEAFF. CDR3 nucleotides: TGTGCCAGTAGTTTTGACACGAACACTGAAGCTTTCTTT.

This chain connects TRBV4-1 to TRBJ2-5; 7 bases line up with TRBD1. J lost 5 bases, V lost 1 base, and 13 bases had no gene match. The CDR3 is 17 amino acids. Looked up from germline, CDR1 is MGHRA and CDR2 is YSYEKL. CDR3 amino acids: CASSQGGQSTGTETQYF. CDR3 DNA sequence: TGCGCCAGCAGCCAAGGCGGACAATCGACAGGGACGGAGACCCAGTACTTC.

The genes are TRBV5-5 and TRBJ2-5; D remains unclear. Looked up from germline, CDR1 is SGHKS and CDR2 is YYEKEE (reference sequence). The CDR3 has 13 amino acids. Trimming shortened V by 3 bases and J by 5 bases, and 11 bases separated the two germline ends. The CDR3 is CASSSHAGETQYF. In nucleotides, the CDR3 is TGTGCCAGCAGCTCCCACGCCGGCGAGACCCAGTACTTC.

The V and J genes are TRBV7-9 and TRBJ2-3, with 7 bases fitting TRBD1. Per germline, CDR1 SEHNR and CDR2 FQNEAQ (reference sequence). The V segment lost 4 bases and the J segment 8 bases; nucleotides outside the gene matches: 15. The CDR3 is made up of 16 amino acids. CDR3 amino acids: CASSSRARQGVSTQYF. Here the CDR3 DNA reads TGTGCCAGCAGCTCAAGAGCACGACAGGGAGTGAGTACGCAGTATTTT.

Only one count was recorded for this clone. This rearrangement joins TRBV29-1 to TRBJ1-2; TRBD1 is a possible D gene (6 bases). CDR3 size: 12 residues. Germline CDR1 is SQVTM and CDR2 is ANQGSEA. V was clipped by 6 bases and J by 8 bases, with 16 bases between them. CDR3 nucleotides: TGCAGCGTGGACAGTGCTTTTCGGGGCTACACCTTC. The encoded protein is CSVDSAFRGYTF.

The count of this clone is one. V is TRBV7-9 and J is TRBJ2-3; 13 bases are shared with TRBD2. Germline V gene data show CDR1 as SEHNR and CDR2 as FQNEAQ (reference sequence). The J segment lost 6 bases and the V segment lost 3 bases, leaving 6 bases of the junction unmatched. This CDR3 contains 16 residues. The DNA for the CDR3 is TGTGCCAGCAGCTTGGGACTAGCGGGAATAACCGATACGCAGTATTTT. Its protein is CASSLGLAGITDTQYF.

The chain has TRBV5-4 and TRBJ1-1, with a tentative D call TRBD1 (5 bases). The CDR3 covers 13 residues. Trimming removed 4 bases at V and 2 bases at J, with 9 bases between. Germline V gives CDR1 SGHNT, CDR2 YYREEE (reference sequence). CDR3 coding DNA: TGTGCCAGCAGCGAGACAGTTAACACTGAAGCTTTCTTT. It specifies CASSETVNTEAFF.

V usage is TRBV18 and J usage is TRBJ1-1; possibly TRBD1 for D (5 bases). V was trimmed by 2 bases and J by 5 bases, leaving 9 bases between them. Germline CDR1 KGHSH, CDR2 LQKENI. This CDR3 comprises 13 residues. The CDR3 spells CASSPGTNTEAFF. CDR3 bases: TGTGCCAGCTCACCAGGGACGAATACTGAAGCTTTCTTT.

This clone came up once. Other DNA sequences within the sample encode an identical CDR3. DNA for the CDR3: TGCGCCAGCAGACCCGGGACAGGGGAAGAAAAACTGTTTTTT. Its protein is CASRPGTGEEKLFF. This chain joins TRBV5-1 and TRBJ1-4; 10 bases line up with TRBD1. CDR3 length: 14 residues. Germline V gene data show CDR1 as SGHRS and CDR2 as YFSETQ. Trimming removed 5 bases from V and 8 bases from J; junction bases left unmatched: 6.

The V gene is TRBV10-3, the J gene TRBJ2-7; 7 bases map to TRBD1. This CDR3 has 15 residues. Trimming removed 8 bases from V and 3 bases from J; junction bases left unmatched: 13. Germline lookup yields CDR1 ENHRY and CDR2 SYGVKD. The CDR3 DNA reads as TGTGCCATCCGGAATCCCGGGACAGCTTTCTACGAGCAGTACTTC. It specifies CAIRNPGTAFYEQYF.

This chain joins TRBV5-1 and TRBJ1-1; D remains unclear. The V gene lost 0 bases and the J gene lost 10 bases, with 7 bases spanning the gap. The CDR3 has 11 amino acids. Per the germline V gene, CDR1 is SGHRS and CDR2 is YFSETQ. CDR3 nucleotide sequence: TGCGCCAGCAGCTTGGCCGGAGGAGCTTTCTTT. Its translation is CASSLAGGAFF.

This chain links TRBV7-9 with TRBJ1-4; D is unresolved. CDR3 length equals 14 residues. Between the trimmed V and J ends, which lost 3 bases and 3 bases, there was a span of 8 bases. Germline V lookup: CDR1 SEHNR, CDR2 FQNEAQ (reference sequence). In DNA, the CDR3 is TGTGCCAGCAGCTTGGTCAGCTCTAATGAAAAACTGTTTTTT. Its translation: CASSLVSSNEKLFF.

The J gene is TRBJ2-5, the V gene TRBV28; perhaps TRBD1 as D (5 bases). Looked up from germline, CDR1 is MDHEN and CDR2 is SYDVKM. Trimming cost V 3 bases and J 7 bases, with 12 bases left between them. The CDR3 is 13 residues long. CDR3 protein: CASSFGDRGTQYF. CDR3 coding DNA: TGTGCCAGCAGTTTTGGAGATAGGGGGACCCAGTACTTC.

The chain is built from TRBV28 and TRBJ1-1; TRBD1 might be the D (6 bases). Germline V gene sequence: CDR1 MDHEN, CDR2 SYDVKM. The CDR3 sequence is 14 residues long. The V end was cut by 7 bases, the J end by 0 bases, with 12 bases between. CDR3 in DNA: TGTGCCAGCAATGTGGGGGGCGTGAACACTGAAGCTTTCTTT. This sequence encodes CASNVGGVNTEAFF.

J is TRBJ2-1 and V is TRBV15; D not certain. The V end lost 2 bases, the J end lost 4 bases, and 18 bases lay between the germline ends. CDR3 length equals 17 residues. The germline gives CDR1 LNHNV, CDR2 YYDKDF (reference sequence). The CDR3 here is CATSRPRQARPYNEQFF. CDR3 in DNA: TGTGCCACCAGCAGACCCCGGCAGGCTCGTCCGTACAATGAGCAGTTCTTC.

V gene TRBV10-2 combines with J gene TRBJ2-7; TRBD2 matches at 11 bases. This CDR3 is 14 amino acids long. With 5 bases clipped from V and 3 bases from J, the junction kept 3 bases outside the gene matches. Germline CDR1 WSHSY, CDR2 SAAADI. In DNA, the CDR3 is TGCGCCAGCAGTAAGGGACTAGCGGACTACGAGCAGTACTTC. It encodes CASSKGLADYEQYF.

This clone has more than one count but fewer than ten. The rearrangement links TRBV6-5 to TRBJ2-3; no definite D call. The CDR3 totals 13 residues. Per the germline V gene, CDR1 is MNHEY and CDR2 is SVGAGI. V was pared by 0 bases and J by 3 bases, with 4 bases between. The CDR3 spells CASSYSITDTQYF. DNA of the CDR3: TGTGCCAGCAGTTACTCCATTACAGATACGCAGTATTTT.